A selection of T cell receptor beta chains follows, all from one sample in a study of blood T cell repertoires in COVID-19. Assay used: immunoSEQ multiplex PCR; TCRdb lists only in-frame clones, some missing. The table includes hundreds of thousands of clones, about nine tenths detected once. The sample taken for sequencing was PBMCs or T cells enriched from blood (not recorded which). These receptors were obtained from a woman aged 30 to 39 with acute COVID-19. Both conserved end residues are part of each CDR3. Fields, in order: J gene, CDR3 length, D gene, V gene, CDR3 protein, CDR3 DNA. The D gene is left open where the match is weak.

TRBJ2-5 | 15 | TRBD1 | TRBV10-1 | CASSRDSTDQETQYF | TGCGCCAGCAGTAGGGACAGCACTGACCAAGAGACCCAGTACTTC
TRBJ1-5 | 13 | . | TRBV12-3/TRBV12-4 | CASRRYSNQPQHF | TGTGCCAGCAGGCGATATAGCAATCAGCCCCAGCATTTT
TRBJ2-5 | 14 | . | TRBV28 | CASSFAGYQETQYF | TGTGCCAGCAGTTTTGCCGGGTACCAAGAGACCCAGTACTTC
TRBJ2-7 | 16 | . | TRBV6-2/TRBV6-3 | CASSYSTSASSYEQYF | TGTGCCAGCAGTTACTCAACCAGCGCCAGCTCCTACGAGCAGTACTTC
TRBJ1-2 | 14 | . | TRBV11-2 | CASSLQGTNYGYTF | TGTGCCAGCAGCTTACAGGGGACCAACTATGGCTACACCTTC
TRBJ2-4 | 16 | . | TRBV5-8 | CASSLVQMLAKNIQYF | TGTGCCAGCAGCTTGGTTCAGATGCTAGCCAAAAACATTCAGTACTTC
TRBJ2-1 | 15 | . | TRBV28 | CASSFSGLTNNEQFF | TGTGCCAGCAGTTTTTCCGGACTCACGAACAATGAGCAGTTCTTC
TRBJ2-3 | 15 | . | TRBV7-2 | CASSLGVGVTDTQYF | TGTGCCAGCAGCCTAGGGGTGGGAGTCACAGATACGCAGTATTTT
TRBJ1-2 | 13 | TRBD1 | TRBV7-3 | CASSPDRERGYTF | TGTGCCAGCAGCCCTGACAGGGAGCGGGGCTACACCTTC
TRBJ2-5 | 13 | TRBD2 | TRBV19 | CASSGLEQETQYF | TGTGCCAGTAGCGGACTAGAACAAGAGACCCAGTACTTC
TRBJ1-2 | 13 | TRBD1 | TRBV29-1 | CSVVTGGENGYTF | TGCAGCGTCGTAACAGGGGGCGAGAATGGCTACACCTTC
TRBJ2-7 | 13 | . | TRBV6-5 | CASHRNSSYEQYF | TGTGCCAGCCACCGTAACAGCTCCTACGAGCAGTACTTC